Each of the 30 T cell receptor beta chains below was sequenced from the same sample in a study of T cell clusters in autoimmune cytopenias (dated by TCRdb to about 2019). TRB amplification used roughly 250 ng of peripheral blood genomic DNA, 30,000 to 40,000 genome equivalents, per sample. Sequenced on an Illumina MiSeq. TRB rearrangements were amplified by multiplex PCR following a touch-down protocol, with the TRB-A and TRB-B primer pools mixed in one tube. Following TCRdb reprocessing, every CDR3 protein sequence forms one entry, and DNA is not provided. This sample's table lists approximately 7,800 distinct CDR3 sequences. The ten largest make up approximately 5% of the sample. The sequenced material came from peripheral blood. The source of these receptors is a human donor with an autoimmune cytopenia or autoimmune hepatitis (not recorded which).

The CDR3 sequence: CATSDPTSGTYNEQFF. The chain carries TRBV24-1 and TRBJ2-1; the D call of TRBD2 rests on TCRdb alone, since no DNA is present to check it. Germline V gene sequence: CDR1 KGHDR, CDR2 SFDVKD. CDR3 length: 16 residues.

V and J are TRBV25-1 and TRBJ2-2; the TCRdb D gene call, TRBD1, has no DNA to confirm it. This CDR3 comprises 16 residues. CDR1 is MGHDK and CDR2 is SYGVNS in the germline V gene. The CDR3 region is CASSEGGTGMIGELFF.

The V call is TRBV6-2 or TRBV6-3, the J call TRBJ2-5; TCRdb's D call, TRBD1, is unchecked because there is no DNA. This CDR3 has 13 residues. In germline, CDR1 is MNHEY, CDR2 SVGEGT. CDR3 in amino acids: CASSYGTGGPPYF.

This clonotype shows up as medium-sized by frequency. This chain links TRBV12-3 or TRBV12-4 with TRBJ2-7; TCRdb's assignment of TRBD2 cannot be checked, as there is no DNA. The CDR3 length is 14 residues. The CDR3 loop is CASRDGTSSYEQYF.

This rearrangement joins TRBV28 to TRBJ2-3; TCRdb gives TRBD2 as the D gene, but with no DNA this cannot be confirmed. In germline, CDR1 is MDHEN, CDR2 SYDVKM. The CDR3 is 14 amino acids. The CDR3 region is CASTEGWSTDTQYF. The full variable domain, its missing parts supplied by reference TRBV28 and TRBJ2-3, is DVKVTQSSRYLVKRTGEKVFLECVQDMDHENMFWYRQDPGLGLRLIYFSYDVKMKEKGDIPEGYSVSREKKERFSLILESASTNQTSMYLCASTEGWSTDTQYFGPGTRLTVL.

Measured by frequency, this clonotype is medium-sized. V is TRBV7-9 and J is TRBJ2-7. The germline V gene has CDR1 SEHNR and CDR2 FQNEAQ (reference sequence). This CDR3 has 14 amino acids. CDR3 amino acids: CASSLADGIYEQYF.

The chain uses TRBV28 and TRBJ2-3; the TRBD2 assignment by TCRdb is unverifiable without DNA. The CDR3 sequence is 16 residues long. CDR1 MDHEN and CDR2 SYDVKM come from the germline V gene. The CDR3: CASSPGTSGGAGTQYF.

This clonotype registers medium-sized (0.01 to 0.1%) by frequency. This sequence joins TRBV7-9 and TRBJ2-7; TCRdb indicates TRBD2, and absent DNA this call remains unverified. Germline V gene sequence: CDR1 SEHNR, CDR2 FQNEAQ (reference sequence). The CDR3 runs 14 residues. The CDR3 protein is CASSWTSGINEQYF.

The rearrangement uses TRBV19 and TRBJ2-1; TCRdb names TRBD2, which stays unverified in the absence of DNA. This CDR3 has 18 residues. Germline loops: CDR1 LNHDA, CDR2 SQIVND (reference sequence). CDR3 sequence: CASSTARLAGLKYNEQFF. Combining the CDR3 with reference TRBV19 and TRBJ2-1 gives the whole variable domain DGGITQSPKYLFRKEGQNVTLSCEQNLNHDAMYWYRQDPGQGLRLIYYSQIVNDFQKGDIAEGYSVSREKKESFPLTVTSAQKNPTAFYLCASSTARLAGLKYNEQFFGPGTRLTVL.

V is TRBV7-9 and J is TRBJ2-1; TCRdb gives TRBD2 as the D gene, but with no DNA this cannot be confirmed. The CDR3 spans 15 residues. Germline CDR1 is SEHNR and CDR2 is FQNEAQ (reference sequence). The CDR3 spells CASSRGTSGGNEQFF.

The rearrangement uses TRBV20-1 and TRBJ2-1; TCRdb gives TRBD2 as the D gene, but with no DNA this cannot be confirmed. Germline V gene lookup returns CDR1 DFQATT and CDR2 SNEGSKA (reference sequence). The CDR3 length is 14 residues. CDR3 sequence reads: CSALPLAGGIEQFF.

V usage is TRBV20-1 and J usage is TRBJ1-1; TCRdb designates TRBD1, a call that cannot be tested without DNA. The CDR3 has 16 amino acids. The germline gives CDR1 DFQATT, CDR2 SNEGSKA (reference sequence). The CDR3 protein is CSVKVVGEGANTEAFF.

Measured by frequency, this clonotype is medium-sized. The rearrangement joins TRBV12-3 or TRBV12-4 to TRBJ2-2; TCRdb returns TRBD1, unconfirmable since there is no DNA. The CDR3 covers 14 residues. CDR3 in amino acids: CASSSWGRSGELFF.

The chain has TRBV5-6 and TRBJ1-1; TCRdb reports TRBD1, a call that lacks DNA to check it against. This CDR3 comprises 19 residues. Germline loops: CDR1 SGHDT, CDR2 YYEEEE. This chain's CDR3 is CASSLDLESPGTVNTEAFF.

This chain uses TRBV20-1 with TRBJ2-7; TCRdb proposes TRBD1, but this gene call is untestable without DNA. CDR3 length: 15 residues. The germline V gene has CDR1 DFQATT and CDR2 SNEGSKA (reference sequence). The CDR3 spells CSARENRGWTYEQYF.

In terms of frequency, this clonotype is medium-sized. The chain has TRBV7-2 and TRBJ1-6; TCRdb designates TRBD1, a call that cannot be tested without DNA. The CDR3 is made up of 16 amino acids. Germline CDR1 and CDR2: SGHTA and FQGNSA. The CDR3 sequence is CASSSGPGSYNSPLHF.

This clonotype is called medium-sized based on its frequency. CDR3 residues: CAWAGTGPYGYTF. This rearrangement joins TRBV30 to TRBJ1-2; TCRdb names TRBD1, which stays unverified in the absence of DNA. The CDR3 extends over 13 amino acids. Germline V CDR1 and CDR2: GTSNPN, SVGIG (reference sequence).

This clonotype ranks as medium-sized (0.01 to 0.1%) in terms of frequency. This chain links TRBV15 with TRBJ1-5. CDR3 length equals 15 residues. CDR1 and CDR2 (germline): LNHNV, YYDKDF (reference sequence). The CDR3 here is CATSSTRGSNQPQHF.

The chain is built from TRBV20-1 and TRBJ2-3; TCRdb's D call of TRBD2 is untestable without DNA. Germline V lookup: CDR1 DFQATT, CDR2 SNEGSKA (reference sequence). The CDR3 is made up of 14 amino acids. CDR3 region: CSAHGLAGADTQYF.

This CDR3 reads CSARDHRGFQGYTF. The V and J genes are TRBV20-1 and TRBJ1-2. In germline, CDR1 is DFQATT, CDR2 SNEGSKA (reference sequence). The CDR3 covers 14 residues.

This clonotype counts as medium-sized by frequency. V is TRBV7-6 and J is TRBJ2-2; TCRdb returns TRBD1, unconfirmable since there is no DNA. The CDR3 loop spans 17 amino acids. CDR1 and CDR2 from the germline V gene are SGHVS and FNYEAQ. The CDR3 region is CASSLVRGDANTGELFF.

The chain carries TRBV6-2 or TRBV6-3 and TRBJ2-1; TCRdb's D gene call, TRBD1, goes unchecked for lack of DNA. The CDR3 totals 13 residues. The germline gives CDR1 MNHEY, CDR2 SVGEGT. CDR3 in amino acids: CASKLTGSGEQFF.

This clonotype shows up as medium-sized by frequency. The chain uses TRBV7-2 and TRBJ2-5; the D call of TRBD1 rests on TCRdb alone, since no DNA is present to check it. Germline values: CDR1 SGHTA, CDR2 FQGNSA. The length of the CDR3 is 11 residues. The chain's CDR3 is CASSQGETQYF.

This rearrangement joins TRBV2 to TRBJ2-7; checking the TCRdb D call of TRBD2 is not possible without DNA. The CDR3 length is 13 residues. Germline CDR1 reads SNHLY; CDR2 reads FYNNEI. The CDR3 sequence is CAIPLAGRGGQYF.

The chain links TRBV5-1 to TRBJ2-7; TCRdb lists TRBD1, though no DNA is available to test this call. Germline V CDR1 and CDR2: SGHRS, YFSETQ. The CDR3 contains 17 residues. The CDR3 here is CASSLLGPGQATYEQYF. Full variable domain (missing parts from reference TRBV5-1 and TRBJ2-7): KAGVTQTPRYLIKTRGQQVTLSCSPISGHRSVSWYQQTPGQGLQFLFEYFSETQRNKGNFPGRFSGRQFSNSRSEMNVSTLELGDSALYLCASSLLGPGQATYEQYFGPGTRLTVT.

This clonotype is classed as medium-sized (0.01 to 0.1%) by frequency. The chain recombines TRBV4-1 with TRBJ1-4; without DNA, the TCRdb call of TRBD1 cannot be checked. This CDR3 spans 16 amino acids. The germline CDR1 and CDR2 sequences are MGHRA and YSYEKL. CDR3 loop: CASSPIGDLGAEKLFF.

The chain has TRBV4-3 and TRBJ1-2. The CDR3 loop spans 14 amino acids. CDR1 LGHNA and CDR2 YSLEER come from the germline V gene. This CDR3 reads CASSQDQANYGYTF.

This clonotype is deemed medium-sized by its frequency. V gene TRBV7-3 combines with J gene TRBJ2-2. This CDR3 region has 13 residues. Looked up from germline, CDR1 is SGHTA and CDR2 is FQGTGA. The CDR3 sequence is CASSLSSVGELFF.

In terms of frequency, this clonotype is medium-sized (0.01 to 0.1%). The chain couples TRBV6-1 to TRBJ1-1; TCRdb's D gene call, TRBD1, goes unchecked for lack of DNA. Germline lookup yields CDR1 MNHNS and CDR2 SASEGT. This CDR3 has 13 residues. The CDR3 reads CASRTGVNTEAFF.

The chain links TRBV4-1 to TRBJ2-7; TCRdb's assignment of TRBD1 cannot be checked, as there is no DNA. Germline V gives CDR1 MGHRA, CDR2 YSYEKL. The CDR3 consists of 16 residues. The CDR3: CASSQDLRTGRSEQYF.